This T cell receptor (beta chain) was retrieved from a study of radiation and T cells in renal cell carcinoma (dated by TCRdb to 2020 to 2021). For the wider study: In total, approximately 53 samples, comprising some 25 tumors and some 27 peripheral blood samples, were subjected to TCR beta sequencing. In the 53 samples combined, 4,016,671 unique CDR3 nucleotide sequences were found, encoding approximately 2,800,000 unique CDR3 amino acid sequences. The last blood draw occurred 4 weeks after radiation, at the same time as nephrectomy.

The time point label on this specimen signifies: blood 4 weeks post-SBRT, at nephrectomy. Explained via the paper, the treatment or condition label denotes: 15 Gy SBRT to primary tumor, nephrectomy 4 weeks later. Samples came from a clinical trial, in which primary renal cell carcinomas received 15 Gy stereotactic body radiation therapy followed by nephrectomy 4 weeks later. To track tumor-enriched clonotypes, serial peripheral blood was sampled from radiation-treated patients at baseline and at 2 weeks and 4 weeks after SBRT. All patients had renal cell carcinoma with clear cell pathology. Genomic DNA for TCR sequencing was prepared using the QIAamp DNA Blood Mini Kit (Qiagen). The analyses included just those samples that passed every quality control check. On the study overall, not on this receptor specifically: Tracking of blood repertoire dynamics stopped at about 27 days after treatment, with no follow-up past that point. Top tumor clonotypes rose in blood from baseline to 2 weeks post-radiation, then contracted by 4 weeks, suggesting transient expansion of tumor-resident clones. Because the trial had a single-armed design, the trial could not examine how radiation dose or scheduling affected the TCR repertoire. Because pretreatment tumor biopsies were not available, the baseline intratumoral presence of clonotypes could not be determined.

TCR beta libraries were generated from genomic DNA with the immunoSEQ kit, following the manufacturer's recommendations. For library preparation, a first multiplex PCR was performed with proprietary primers, followed by a second PCR in which unique barcodes were added, and bead cleanups were performed after each round. Each sample batch included a kit-provided positive control reaction and a negative control reaction. The final libraries were assessed on an Agilent 4200 TapeStation D1000 ScreenTape, pooled by volume, and quantified by qPCR. Sequencing was performed on an Illumina NextSeq500 using a MidOutput 150-cycle cartridge, with 156 Read1 cycles, 15 Index1 cycles, and the kit custom primers. The pooled library was loaded at around 1 pM with a roughly 22% PhiX control spike-in. Regarding the original processing steps: Vendor-processed data were analyzed in R, and a clonotype was defined as all T cells sharing the same CDR3 nucleotide sequence. For clone abundance analyses, frequencies were normalized to the 10,000 most abundant clones in each sample. Before analysis, public T cell clones were removed, and these numbered fewer than five per sample on average. An abundance difference of at least 32-fold between compartments was the criterion for calling clonotypes tumor-enriched or baseline blood-enriched. A beta-binomial differential abundance model was used to identify clonotypes that were expanded or contracted between blood time points. The Baroni-Urbani and Buser coefficient was used to measure tumor-blood repertoire similarity, and groups were compared with two-tailed Wilcoxon tests in R. TCRdb re-hosts the immuneACCESS table, in-frame sequences only. Its copies lack some clones; in the studies checked, an unresolved V gene accounts for under half of them, and the cause for the rest is not known. V and J calls and clone size are as listed in that table; D and trimming were resolved from the DNA. This sample gives some 81,000 clones in total; 80% to 90% of them show up just once. Approximately 6.2% of the sample belongs to the ten largest clones.

The germline V gene provides CDR1 MNHNS and CDR2 SASEGT. V loses 10 bases, J loses 2 bases, and the germline ends lie 12 bases apart. The CDR3 holds 13 amino acids from the cysteine to the phenylalanine. Only CDR3 DNA is held: 39 bases, read in frame from base 1. With respect to this clone: It lacks a known antigen. The input lacks base qualities; no much larger clone sits a single base away.

This clonotype was obtained from a woman aged 70 to 79 with renal cell carcinoma. Recombination joined TRBV6-1 with TRBJ1-5; tentative D gene TRBD1, with 5 bases matching. The sequencing here drew on blood, taken from a patient whose treatment included radiotherapy and nephrectomy. The nucleotides are TGTGCCACCCAGGGAGCGGGCAATCAGCCCCAGCATTTT. The encoded protein is CATQGAGNQPQHF.